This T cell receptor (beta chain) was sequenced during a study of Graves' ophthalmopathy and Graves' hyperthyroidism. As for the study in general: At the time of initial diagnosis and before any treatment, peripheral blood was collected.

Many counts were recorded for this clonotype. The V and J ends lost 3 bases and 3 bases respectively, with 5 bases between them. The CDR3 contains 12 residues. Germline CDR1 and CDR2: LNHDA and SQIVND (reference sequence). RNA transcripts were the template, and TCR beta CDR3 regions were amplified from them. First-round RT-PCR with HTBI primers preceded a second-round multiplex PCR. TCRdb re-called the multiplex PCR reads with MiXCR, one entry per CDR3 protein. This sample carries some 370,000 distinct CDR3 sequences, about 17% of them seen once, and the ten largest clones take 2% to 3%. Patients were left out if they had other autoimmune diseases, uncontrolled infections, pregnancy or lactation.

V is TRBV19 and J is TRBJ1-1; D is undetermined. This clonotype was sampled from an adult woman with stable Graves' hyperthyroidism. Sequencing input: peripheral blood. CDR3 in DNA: TGTGCCAGTAGTATTGTTGACACTGAAGCTTTCTTT. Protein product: CASSIVDTEAFF.